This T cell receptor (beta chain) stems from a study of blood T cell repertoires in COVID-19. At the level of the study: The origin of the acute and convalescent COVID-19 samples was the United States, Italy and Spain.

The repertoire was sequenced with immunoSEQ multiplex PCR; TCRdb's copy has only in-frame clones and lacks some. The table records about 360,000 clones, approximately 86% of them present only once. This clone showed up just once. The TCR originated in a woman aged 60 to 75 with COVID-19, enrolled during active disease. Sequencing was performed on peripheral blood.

The CDR3 coding sequence is TGTGCCAGCAGTCCGAGGGCCTACAGTGTTGAAGGAAACACCATATATTTT. As protein: CASSPRAYSVEGNTIYF. V usage is TRBV6-2 or TRBV6-3 and J usage is TRBJ1-3; no clear D gene. The CDR3 is 17 amino acids. The V end was cut by 5 bases, the J end by 4 bases, with 21 bases between. The germline V gene has CDR1 MNHEY and CDR2 SVGEGT.